A selection of T cell receptor beta chains follows, all from one sample in a study of cytomegalovirus exposure and HLA in healthy donors. Only in-frame clones appear in the TCRdb table, and some are missing; sequencing was by immunoSEQ multiplex PCR. Of 120,000 to 150,000 clones in the sample, approximately 80% were seen once. Sequenced input: PBMCs. These TCRs come from a woman between 35 and 50 years old in good health and CMV-seropositive. CDR3s include the opening cysteine and the closing phenylalanine or tryptophan. The D gene is left open where the match is weak. Clone sizes are given selectively: once, few, many, or a class where the clone is expanded.

TRBJ1-2 | - | - | TRBV28 | CASGGLGGYTF | TGTGCCAGCGGAGGCTTGGGTGGCTACACCTTC
TRBJ2-4 | - | few | TRBV1 | CTSSPGRVAKNIQYF | TGCACCAGCAGCCCTGGCAGGGTGGCCAAAAACATTCAGTACTTC
TRBJ2-7 | TRBD2 | - | TRBV5-1 | CASSPLTTSLDEQYF | TGCGCCAGCAGCCCCTTGACGACTAGCCTCGACGAGCAGTACTTC
TRBJ2-1 | TRBD2 | few | TRBV4-1 | CASSQEGLAEQFF | TGCGCCAGCAGCCAAGAGGGACTAGCGGAGCAGTTCTTC
TRBJ2-1 | TRBD2 | - | TRBV29-1 | CSVGHGGGYNEQFF | TGCAGCGTTGGTCACGGGGGGGGATACAATGAGCAGTTCTTC
TRBJ2-7 | TRBD2 | once | TRBV11-2 | CASRPTSGSQYYEQYF | TGTGCCAGCAGACCCACTAGCGGGAGTCAATACTACGAGCAGTACTTC
TRBJ2-3 | TRBD2 | - | TRBV27 | CASSGNSGNTQYF | TGTGCCAGCAGTGGAAACAGCGGGAATACGCAGTATTTT
TRBJ2-2 | - | - | TRBV4-2 | CASSQEAGGTGELFF | TGTGCCAGCAGCCAAGAAGCAGGAGGCACCGGGGAGCTGTTTTTT
TRBJ2-7 | TRBD1 | - | TRBV19 | CASSIVPRQGRGYEQYF | TGTGCCAGTAGTATAGTGCCCCGACAGGGGAGAGGCTACGAGCAGTACTTC
TRBJ2-1 | - | once | TRBV7-2 | CASIQGGYNEQFF | TGTGCCAGTATACAAGGAGGATACAATGAGCAGTTCTTC
TRBJ2-2 | TRBD2 | once | TRBV18 | CASSPEVPSGRTGELFF | TGTGCCAGCTCACCAGAGGTTCCTAGCGGGAGGACTGGGGAGCTGTTTTTT
TRBJ2-2 | TRBD2 | - | TRBV19 | CASVTSGRVNTGELFF | TGTGCCAGTGTAACTAGCGGGAGGGTGAACACCGGGGAGCTGTTTTTT
TRBJ2-7 | TRBD2 | - | TRBV6-1 | CASSEIAGASYEQYF | TGTGCCAGCAGTGAGATAGCGGGGGCCAGCTACGAGCAGTACTTC
TRBJ1-1 | TRBD1 | - | TRBV4-1 | CASSQDEQGAWNTEAFF | TGCGCCAGCAGCCAAGATGAGCAGGGGGCATGGAACACTGAAGCTTTCTTT
TRBJ2-1 | TRBD2 | - | TRBV10-1 | CASSEVAGNEQFF | TGCGCCAGCAGTGAGGTAGCGGGCAATGAGCAGTTCTTC
TRBJ2-2 | - | - | TRBV7-9 | CASSPTRRRAGELFF | TGTGCCAGCAGCCCCACGCGCCGGAGGGCCGGGGAGCTGTTTTTT
TRBJ2-7 | - | - | TRBV9 | CASSPRGNSYEQYF | TGTGCCAGCAGCCCACGGGGGAACTCCTACGAGCAGTACTTC
TRBJ2-1 | - | - | TRBV7-8 | CASSPRVRVTKFF | TGTGCCAGCAGCCCCCGTGTTCGTGTGACTAAGTTCTTC
TRBJ1-3 | - | - | TRBV4-2 | CASSQEGGSSGNTIYF | TGTGCCAGCAGCCAAGAGGGAGGGAGCTCTGGAAACACCATATATTTT
TRBJ2-7 | - | few | TRBV6-1 | CASSEESSSTYEQYF | TGTGCCAGCAGTGAAGAGAGTAGCAGTACCTACGAGCAGTACTTC
TRBJ2-3 | - | once | TRBV19 | CASSTRSLRLQYF | TGTGCCAGTAGTACCCGGAGTTTGCGCCTGCAGTATTTT
TRBJ2-7 | - | - | TRBV10-3 | CAISGMGSYEQYF | TGTGCCATCAGCGGGATGGGCTCCTACGAGCAGTACTTC
TRBJ1-2 | - | - | TRBV5-1 | CASREQGPYGYTF | TGCGCCAGCAGGGAACAGGGCCCGTATGGCTACACCTTC
TRBJ2-5 | TRBD2 | - | TRBV5-4 | CASSLGAGTVETQYF | TGTGCCAGCAGCTTGGGAGCGGGAACAGTGGAGACCCAGTACTTC
TRBJ2-6 | - | few | TRBV5-1 | CASSLGGSSGANVLTF | TGCGCCAGCAGCTTGGGAGGGTCGTCCGGGGCCAACGTCCTGACTTTC
TRBJ2-2 | TRBD1 | - | TRBV5-1 | CASSLRRTGVTGELFF | TGCGCCAGCAGCCTAAGACGGACAGGGGTCACCGGGGAGCTGTTTTTT
TRBJ2-5 | TRBD2 | once | TRBV11-2 | CASSIRLGGETQYF | TGTGCCAGCAGCATTAGGCTCGGGGGGGAGACCCAGTACTTC
TRBJ2-1 | - | - | TRBV6-5 | CASSYQWRDNEQFF | TGTGCCAGCAGTTACCAATGGAGAGACAATGAGCAGTTCTTC
TRBJ2-6 | TRBD2 | - | TRBV18 | CASSPLLAGVGGANVLTF | TGTGCCAGCTCACCACTGTTAGCGGGAGTGGGCGGGGCCAACGTCCTGACTTTC